The 6 T cell receptor beta chains below were found in one sample sequenced in a study of blood T cell repertoires in COVID-19. Assay: immunoSEQ multiplex PCR; the TCRdb copy retains only in-frame clones and omits some. The table has approximately 80,000 clones, approximately 82% seen once. Input material: peripheral blood. These receptor sequences come from a man aged 55 to 69 with acute or convalescent COVID-19.

This chain joins TRBV9 and TRBJ1-4; D remains ambiguous. The germline V gene has CDR1 SGDLS and CDR2 YYNGEE. The CDR3 has 14 residues. Trimming left V 4 bases short and J 7 bases short, with 14 bases between. CDR3 amino acids: CASSPWRVREKLFF. The DNA of the CDR3 is TGTGCCAGCAGCCCCTGGCGGGTGCGTGAAAAACTGTTTTTT.

This sequence joins TRBV7-9 and TRBJ1-6, with 10 bases that match TRBD1. V lost 5 bases and J lost 10; bases outside the gene matches: 5. This CDR3 is 14 amino acids long. Germline CDR1 reads SEHNR; CDR2 reads FQNEAQ (reference sequence). Written as DNA, the CDR3 is TGTGCCAGCAGCCCACAGACAGGGGGCTCACCCCTCCACTTT. Amino acids: CASSPQTGGSPLHF.

Points on this clone: The sample contains more than one DNA sequence encoding this CDR3. This chain connects TRBV7-9 to TRBJ2-5, with TRBD2 as a possible D gene (5 bases). The CDR3 covers 13 residues. Germline CDR1 is SEHNR and CDR2 is FQNEAQ (reference sequence). Trimming removed 4 bases from V and 2 bases from J, with 8 bases in between. The CDR3 protein is CASSSRGQETQYF. CDR3 in DNA: TGTGCCAGCAGCTCCCGGGGTCAAGAGACCCAGTACTTC.

V is TRBV5-8 and J is TRBJ2-1, with 12 bases aligning to TRBD2. The CDR3 loop spans 14 amino acids. After removal of 1 base from V and 12 bases from J, the junction contained 5 bases not matched to a gene. CDR1 is SGHTS and CDR2 is YDEGEE in the germline V gene. CDR3 bases: TGTGCCAGCAGCTTGAGACTAGCGGGGGACCCGCAGTTCTTC. It yields the protein CASSLRLAGDPQFF.

The gene calls are TRBV5-1 and TRBJ2-3; perhaps TRBD1 as D (5 bases). The CDR3 spans 17 residues. Trimming took 0 bases from V and 0 from J, leaving 14 bases between them. CDR1 is SGHRS, CDR2 YFSETQ, per germline. The CDR3 reads CASSLGQHYSSTDTQYF. In DNA form, the CDR3 reads TGCGCCAGCAGCTTGGGACAGCACTATTCTAGCACAGATACGCAGTATTTT.

The chain couples TRBV18 to TRBJ1-5, with a weak D call TRBD1 (6 bases). Trimming took off 7 bases at V and 4 bases at J, with 17 bases between the two ends. The CDR3 consists of 15 residues. CDR1 and CDR2 from the germline V gene are KGHSH and LQKENI. The CDR3 DNA reads as TGTGCCAGCTTACCCCTACAGGGCCTGAATCAGCCCCAGCATTTT. It yields the protein CASLPLQGLNQPQHF.